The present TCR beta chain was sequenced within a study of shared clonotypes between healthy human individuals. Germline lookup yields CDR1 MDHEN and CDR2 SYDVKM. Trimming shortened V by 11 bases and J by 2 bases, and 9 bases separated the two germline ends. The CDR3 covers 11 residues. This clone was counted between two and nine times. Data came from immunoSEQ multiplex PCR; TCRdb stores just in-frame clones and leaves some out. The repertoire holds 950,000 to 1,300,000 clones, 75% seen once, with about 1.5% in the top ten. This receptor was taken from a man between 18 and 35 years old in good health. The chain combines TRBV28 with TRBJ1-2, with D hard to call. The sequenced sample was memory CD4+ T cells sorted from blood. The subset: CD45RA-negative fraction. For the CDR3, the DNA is TGTGCCTCAGGAGGGAACTATGGCTACACCTTC. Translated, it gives CASGGNYGYTF.